The 32 T cell receptor beta chains below all came from one sample that was sequenced in a study of human T cells and chemical hapten exposure. Sample time point: patch test 1, 2 weeks after DPC sensitization. Treatment here: therapeutic diphenylcyclopropenone sensitization with weekly scalp DPC. TCRdb independently ran MiXCR on the RACE reads; one entry per CDR3 protein. The profile covers 95,000 to 100,000 distinct CDR3 sequences, with about an eighth appearing a single time and approximately 2.1% taken by the ten largest. Sequencing was performed on whole blood, taken in connection with sensitization to the hapten diphenylcyclopropenone (DPC). The receptors were gathered from a woman between 35 and 50 years old with alopecia areata. Some clones in this sample may be carry-over from other donors' samples.

V usage is TRBV20-1 and J usage is TRBJ2-7; TRBD2 agrees at 7 bases. The CDR3 totals 15 residues. CDR1 is DFQATT and CDR2 is SNEGSKA in the germline V gene (reference sequence). The V and J ends lost 0 bases and 2 bases, in that order; junction bases with no gene match: 7. CDR3 in DNA: TGCAGTGCTAGAGATTTGGCTAGCGGAACCTACGAGCAGTACTTC. Translated: CSARDLASGTYEQYF.

This clonotype was counted between two and nine times. This chain connects TRBV7-9 to TRBJ1-1, with a possible D match to TRBD1 (6 bases). Germline V CDR1 and CDR2: SEHNR, FQNEAQ (reference sequence). The CDR3 has 13 residues. V was pared by 3 bases and J by 6 bases, with 11 bases between. CDR3 bases: TGTGCCAGCAGCTTTAGGGGGATACCTGAAGCTTTCTTT. This sequence encodes CASSFRGIPEAFF.

This clonotype was counted many times. The V gene is TRBV28, the J gene TRBJ1-2; D remains ambiguous. Looked up from germline, CDR1 is MDHEN and CDR2 is SYDVKM. CDR3 length: 19 residues. The V end was cut by 1 base, the J end by 7 bases, with 28 bases between. The CDR3 coding sequence is TGTGCCAGCAGTTTATTCTCAGGCTCTTTAGGTCCGGGCAGAAGTGGCTACACCTTC. Its protein product is CASSLFSGSLGPGRSGYTF.

This clonotype showed up many times. The chain joins TRBV27 to TRBJ2-7; unclear D gene. Germline CDR1 MNHEY, CDR2 SMNVEV (reference sequence). Trimming left V 3 bases short and J 0 bases short, with 9 bases between. The CDR3 has 14 amino acids. This CDR3 is CASSFSRNSYEQYF. CDR3 DNA: TGTGCCAGCAGTTTCTCCAGAAACTCCTACGAGCAGTACTTC.

Only a few counts were recorded for this clonotype. The rearrangement links TRBV11-3 to TRBJ2-3; 8 bases fit TRBD2. The germline CDR1 and CDR2 sequences are SGHNT and YENEEA. Trimming took 4 bases from V and 2 from J; bases not matched to a gene: 8. The CDR3 length is 16 residues. CDR3 in amino acids: CASSSVSGNPTDTQYF. As DNA, the CDR3 is TGTGCCAGCAGCTCCGTTAGCGGGAACCCCACAGATACGCAGTATTTT.

The chain uses TRBV7-2 and TRBJ2-7; 7 bases match TRBD1. This CDR3 region has 15 residues. Looked up from germline, CDR1 is SGHTA and CDR2 is FQGNSA. The trim removed 5 bases at V and 0 bases at J, leaving 7 bases unmatched. CDR3 sequence (DNA): TGTGCCAGCAGCCCGTACCGGGACAGCTCCTACGAGCAGTACTTC. This encodes CASSPYRDSSYEQYF.

A few counts support this clonotype. The gene calls are TRBV2 and TRBJ1-1, with D possibly being TRBD1 (6 bases). CDR3 length: 15 amino acids. From germline, CDR1 is SNHLY and CDR2 FYNNEI. Trimming took off 7 bases at V and 0 bases at J, with 15 bases between the two ends. CDR3 protein: CASIRGGLLNTEAFF. CDR3 bases: TGTGCCAGCATTCGGGGGGGCCTCCTGAACACTGAAGCTTTCTTT.

A few counts support this clonotype. The gene calls are TRBV28 and TRBJ2-5, with D perhaps being TRBD1 or TRBD2 (6 bases each). Trimming left V 4 bases short and J 5 bases short, with 11 bases between. The CDR3 is 13 amino acids. CDR1 and CDR2 from the germline V gene are MDHEN and SYDVKM. Here the CDR3 reads CASSSGGVETQYF. For the CDR3, the DNA is TGTGCCAGCAGTTCCGGGGGCGTGGAGACCCAGTACTTC.

This clonotype was seen many times. The CDR3 is CASSARPISTDTQYF. CDR3 in DNA: TGTGCCAGCAGCGCTCGACCAATAAGCACAGATACGCAGTATTTT. This chain connects TRBV9 to TRBJ2-3; no clear D. Germline CDR1 SGDLS, CDR2 YYNGEE. Deletions cut 3 bases from V and 0 bases from J, with 11 bases between. The CDR3 runs 15 residues.

V gene TRBV19 combines with J gene TRBJ2-7; tentative D call: TRBD2 (6 bases). V dropped 7 bases and J dropped 0 bases, with 16 bases sitting between them. CDR3 length: 15 residues. The germline gives CDR1 LNHDA, CDR2 SQIVND (reference sequence). This CDR3 is CASTPGLSSSYEQYF. The CDR3 DNA follows: TGTGCCAGTACCCCGGGACTGTCGAGCTCCTACGAGCAGTACTTC.

This clonotype was seen more than once but under ten times. The rearrangement links TRBV12-3 or TRBV12-4 to TRBJ2-1, with TRBD1 as a possible D gene (5 bases). V was clipped by 6 bases and J by 9 bases, with 9 bases between them. This CDR3 has 11 amino acids. The CDR3 sequence: CASRDTGEQFF. The DNA for the CDR3 is TGTGCCAGCAGGGACACTGGTGAGCAGTTCTTC.

There are many counts of this clonotype. The V call is TRBV5-1, the J call TRBJ2-3; TRBD2 matches 7 bases. V dropped 3 bases and J dropped 5; count of bases not matched to a gene: 6. This CDR3 contains 14 residues. Per the germline V gene, CDR1 is SGHRS and CDR2 is YFSETQ. The CDR3 DNA sequence: TGCGCCAGCAGCTATGGGACTATAAAAGATACGCAGTATTTT. Its protein is CASSYGTIKDTQYF.

This clonotype came up once. The rearrangement links TRBV4-3 to TRBJ2-4; 7 bases align to TRBD2. V trimming: 1 base; J trimming: 5 bases; junction bases outside the gene matches: 5. The germline gives CDR1 LGHNA, CDR2 YSLEER. This CDR3 contains 15 residues. This CDR3 reads CASSQGLAGENIQYF. CDR3 coding DNA: TGCGCCAGCAGCCAAGGACTCGCGGGGGAAAACATTCAGTACTTC.

This clonotype was observed a few times. This sequence joins TRBV3-1 and TRBJ2-3, with D possibly being TRBD1 (5 bases). Trimming took off 0 bases at V and 9 bases at J, with 13 bases between the two ends. The germline V gene encodes CDR1 LGHDT and CDR2 YNNKEL (reference sequence). The CDR3 has 14 amino acids. The CDR3, as DNA: TGTGCCAGCAGCCAAGATCCAGGGTATAGCACGCAGTATTTT. Protein: CASSQDPGYSTQYF.

This rearrangement joins TRBV6-4 to TRBJ1-1; no reliable D call. CDR3 length: 13 amino acids. Trimming stripped 4 bases from V and 1 base from J, with 7 bases between. Per the germline V gene, CDR1 is MRHNA and CDR2 is SNTAGT. The CDR3 region has the DNA TGTGCCAGCAGTGTACACCCGAACACTGAAGCTTTCTTT. It specifies CASSVHPNTEAFF.

This clonotype was counted at least ten times. The chain carries TRBV28 and TRBJ1-5; D ambiguous. Trimming took off 9 bases at V and 11 bases at J, with 20 bases between the two ends. Germline V gene sequence: CDR1 MDHEN, CDR2 SYDVKM. The CDR3 extends over 13 amino acids. The CDR3 loop reads CASQDDSGRAQHF. Written as DNA, the CDR3 is TGTGCCAGTCAAGATGATTCTGGTAGGGCCCAGCATTTT.

This clonotype was seen a handful of times. The V gene is TRBV7-2, the J gene TRBJ2-1, with no clear D. CDR1 is SGHTA and CDR2 is FQGNSA in the germline V gene. The ends were cut back, 1 base at V and 2 bases at J, with 12 bases in the middle. This CDR3 is built from 16 residues. The DNA for the CDR3 is TGTGCCAGCAGCTTAGTTAAGGAATCCCCCTACAATGAGCAGTTCTTC. Translating gives CASSLVKESPYNEQFF.

This clonotype showed up just once. An end of the junction does not agree with germline; a read error may underlie this. The chain uses TRBV12-3 or TRBV12-4 and TRBJ2-7; D perhaps matches TRBD1 (5 bases). CDR3 length equals 12 residues. The CDR3 region is CANSLAGIEQYF. CDR3 sequence (DNA): TGTGCCAACAGTTTAGCAGGGATCGAGCAGTACTTC.

As to this clonotype: Mismatch with germline at one junction end may stem from a read error. V usage is TRBV29-1 and J usage is TRBJ2-5, with D possibly being TRBD1 (5 bases). The CDR3 sequence is 13 residues long. Germline V gene sequence: CDR1 SQVTM, CDR2 ANQGSEA. CDR3 in amino acids: CSVEGQVQETQYF. CDR3 in DNA: TGCAGCGTGGAAGGACAAGTCCAAGAGACCCAGTACTTC.

The gene calls are TRBV5-1 and TRBJ2-3; D perhaps matches TRBD2 (6 bases). Per germline, CDR1 SGHRS and CDR2 YFSETQ. V lost 4 bases to trimming and J lost 6 bases, with 21 bases between them. The CDR3 has 16 residues. The CDR3 is CASSQISGGYQDTQYF. In nucleotides, the CDR3 is TGCGCCAGCAGCCAAATTAGCGGCGGGTACCAGGATACGCAGTATTTT.

This clonotype showed up just a few times. The genes are TRBV4-2 and TRBJ1-2; no clear D. CDR3 length: 15 amino acids. Trimming stripped 0 bases from V and 4 bases from J, with 12 bases between. Germline V gives CDR1 LGHNA, CDR2 YNFKEQ. The CDR3 region is CASSQDNGVGYGYTF. In nucleotides, the CDR3 is TGTGCCAGCAGCCAAGATAACGGGGTGGGCTATGGCTACACCTTC.

This clonotype was detected many times. V and J are TRBV11-1 and TRBJ1-6, with D possibly matching TRBD1 (6 bases). CDR3 length equals 15 residues. Trimming removed 1 base at V and 10 bases at J, with 14 bases between. Germline V gene sequence: CDR1 SGHAT, CDR2 FQDESV (reference sequence). The CDR3 reads CASSLDGTPFSPLHF. The CDR3 DNA reads as TGTGCCAGCAGCTTAGACGGGACACCTTTCTCACCCCTCCACTTT. The whole variable domain, filled in from reference TRBV11-1 and TRBJ1-6, reads EAEVAQSPRYKITEKSQAVAFWCDPISGHATLYWYRQILGQGPELLVQFQDESVVDDSQLPKDRFSAERLKGVDSTLKIQPAELGDSAMYLCASSLDGTPFSPLHFGNGTRLTVT.

This clonotype was detected only a few times. The chain is built from TRBV7-8 and TRBJ2-2; D call uncertain. Germline lookup yields CDR1 SGHVS and CDR2 FQNEAQ. The CDR3 loop spans 16 amino acids. With 5 bases removed from V and 6 bases from J, the gap between germline ends came to 19 bases. CDR3 bases: TGTGCCAGCAGCGCTAGGTCCTGGGGTGCGGCCGGGGAGCTGTTTTTT. This translates into CASSARSWGAAGELFF.

This clonotype appeared many times. This chain uses TRBV7-8 with TRBJ2-7; TRBD2 agrees at 8 bases. The junction had 0 bases not matched to a gene; V was cut back by 6 bases and J by 2 bases. Germline CDR1 and CDR2: SGHVS and FQNEAQ. The CDR3 has 12 residues. This CDR3 reads CASRAGAYEQYF. CDR3 nucleotide sequence: TGTGCCAGCAGAGCGGGGGCCTACGAGCAGTACTTC.

This clonotype was counted only a few times. The chain uses TRBV7-2 and TRBJ2-7; TRBD2 matches 10 bases. CDR1 and CDR2 from the germline V gene are SGHTA and FQGNSA. V shed 5 bases, J shed 3 bases, and the junction held 10 bases outside the gene matches. The CDR3 has 16 residues. The CDR3 region is CASSPGGQREGYEQYF. The CDR3 bases are TGTGCCAGCAGCCCAGGGGGACAGCGGGAGGGCTACGAGCAGTACTTC.

The table lists this clonotype with many counts. This chain connects TRBV5-1 to TRBJ2-3; TRBD2 aligns across 14 bases. Germline V gives CDR1 SGHRS, CDR2 YFSETQ. The CDR3 length is 17 residues. The V gene end was trimmed by 3 bases and the J gene end by 4 bases; junction bases not matched to a gene: 7. CDR3 loop: CASSSGTSGRAADTQYF. The CDR3 coding sequence is TGCGCCAGCAGCTCGGGGACTAGCGGGAGAGCTGCAGATACGCAGTATTTT.

This clonotype was picked up many times. The J gene is TRBJ1-6, the V gene TRBV27; tentative D call: TRBD1 (5 bases). V was shortened by 8 bases and J by 8 bases, with 16 bases between the two germline ends. In germline, CDR1 is MNHEY, CDR2 SMNVEV (reference sequence). CDR3 length: 14 amino acids. CDR3: CASRQNPRDSPLHF. CDR3 bases: TGTGCCAGCCGACAGAACCCCCGGGATTCACCCCTCCACTTT.

This clonotype was observed many times. V and J are TRBV9 and TRBJ1-1, with 7 bases matching TRBD1. Germline V gene data show CDR1 as SGDLS and CDR2 as YYNGEE. The CDR3 consists of 15 residues. V lost 0 bases to trimming and J lost 2 bases; unmatched junction nucleotides: 4. CDR3 in DNA: TGTGCCAGCAGCGTAGAGGGACAGAGAAACACTGAAGCTTTCTTT. Translation gives CASSVEGQRNTEAFF.

The V gene is TRBV5-3, the J gene TRBJ2-1; D possibly corresponds to TRBD2 (5 bases). TRBV5-3 is noted as an ORF with a role that remains uncertain. V was trimmed by 1 base and J by 2 bases, leaving 16 bases between them. The CDR3 covers 17 residues. CDR3 bases: TGTGCCAGAAGCTTGTCATTATCCGGGGAAGCCTACAATGAGCAGTTCTTC. Translated: CARSLSLSGEAYNEQFF.

The table lists this clonotype with many counts. The rearrangement joins TRBV3-1 to TRBJ2-1, with 8 bases fitting TRBD2. CDR1 is LGHDT, CDR2 YNNKEL, per germline (reference sequence). This CDR3 contains 15 residues. Germline trimming cut 3 bases from V and 3 bases from J; bases unmatched to any gene: 4. The DNA of the CDR3 is TGTGCCAGCAGCCAGGGGACTAGGAGCTACAATGAGCAGTTCTTC. This codes for CASSQGTRSYNEQFF.

In its sample, this clonotype was seen many times. This CDR3 reads CASSTGPYWTEAFF. The CDR3 DNA reads TGTGCCAGCAGTACTGGACCCTACTGGACTGAAGCTTTCTTT. This chain connects TRBV6-5 to TRBJ1-1; D call uncertain. Germline V gives CDR1 MNHEY, CDR2 SVGAGI. The CDR3 length is 14 residues. Trimming left V 5 bases short and J 5 bases short, with 15 bases between.

J is TRBJ2-1 and V is TRBV7-9; D unclear. Trimming left V 1 base short and J 10 bases short, with 11 bases between. This CDR3 spans 13 amino acids. Germline values: CDR1 SEHNR, CDR2 FQNEAQ (reference sequence). The CDR3 reads CASSLDFLGEQFF. CDR3 bases: TGTGCCAGCAGCTTAGACTTTCTCGGGGAGCAGTTCTTC.